This TCR beta chain was profiled in a study of cytomegalovirus exposure and HLA in healthy donors. Profiled with immunoSEQ multiplex PCR; TCRdb holds only in-frame clones, not every one. The sample holds 100,000 to 150,000 clones, 70% to 90% seen once. This clone was observed a few times. J gave up 10 bases and V 4 bases, and 6 bases lay outside the gene matches. Germline V gene lookup returns CDR1 LNHDA and CDR2 SQIVND (reference sequence). CDR3 length: 14 residues. This chain connects TRBV19 to TRBJ1-6, with TRBD1 matching over 8 bases. The sequencing sample was made of PBMCs. The clonotype comes from a man younger than 35 in good health and CMV-seronegative. Here the CDR3 reads CASSKDRGPSPLHF. The CDR3 nucleotides read TGTGCCAGTAGTAAAGACAGGGGACCCTCACCCCTCCACTTT.